The 14 T cell receptor beta chains listed next were all sequenced from one sample in a study of cytomegalovirus exposure and HLA in healthy donors. The PCR had 60 Vbeta and 13 Jbeta primers. Data came from immunoSEQ multiplex PCR; TCRdb stores just in-frame clones and leaves some out. The top ten clones hold 2.2% of a sample with about 180,000 clones, around 81% of them seen once. Input material: PBMCs. The receptors originated from a woman between 25 and 40 years old in good health and CMV-seronegative.

This rearrangement joins TRBV15 to TRBJ2-5, with D perhaps TRBD1 (5 bases). The length of the CDR3 is 15 residues. Germline values: CDR1 LNHNV, CDR2 YYDKDF (reference sequence). The V and J ends lost 5 bases and 1 base respectively, with 14 bases between them. The CDR3 loop is CATSPFQGGQETQYF. Here the CDR3 DNA reads TGTGCCACCAGCCCCTTCCAGGGTGGCCAAGAGACCCAGTACTTC.

This clone was seen a few times. V is TRBV6-1 and J is TRBJ2-1; 7 bases line up with TRBD2. The CDR3 runs to 14 residues. V gave up 1 base and J gave up 8 bases; unmatched junction bases: 5. Germline V gives CDR1 MNHNS, CDR2 SASEGT. The CDR3 DNA reads TGTGCCAGCAGTGAAGATCTAGCGGTGTATGAGCAGTTCTTC. Amino acids: CASSEDLAVYEQFF.

The rearrangement joins TRBV9 to TRBJ2-7; tentatively, D is TRBD1 (6 bases). The V gene lost 4 bases and the J gene lost 7 bases, with 24 bases spanning the gap. Germline V lookup: CDR1 SGDLS, CDR2 YYNGEE. The CDR3 totals 16 residues. The CDR3 is CASSPHPGTRVGEQYF. CDR3 in DNA: TGTGCCAGCAGCCCTCACCCGGGGACAAGGGTTGGGGAGCAGTACTTC.

The count of this clone is one. The genes are TRBV29-1 and TRBJ2-2; no clear D. This CDR3 is 11 amino acids long. The V gene's germline CDR1 is SQVTM and CDR2 ANQGSEA. V was trimmed by 4 bases and J by 7 bases, leaving 7 bases between them. Here the CDR3 reads CSVVSSGELFF. The CDR3 DNA reads TGCAGCGTTGTGTCCAGCGGGGAGCTGTTTTTT.

V is TRBV19 and J is TRBJ1-5; 8 bases align to TRBD1. The ends lost 6 bases at V and 3 bases at J; junction bases unmatched: 10. This CDR3 region has 16 residues. Germline CDR1 reads LNHDA; CDR2 reads SQIVND (reference sequence). This chain's CDR3 is CASSRDRFTYNQPQHF. The CDR3 DNA reads TGTGCCAGTAGCCGGGACAGGTTTACGTACAATCAGCCCCAGCATTTT.

The CDR3 region is CATSRDRGYEQFF. In DNA, the CDR3 is TGTGCCACCAGCAGAGACAGGGGGTATGAGCAGTTCTTC. The chain recombines TRBV15 with TRBJ2-1, with TRBD1 matching over 7 bases. The CDR3 is made up of 13 amino acids. Per the germline V gene, CDR1 is LNHNV and CDR2 is YYDKDF (reference sequence). The junction had 1 base not matched to a gene; V was cut back by 0 bases and J by 8 bases.

The chain is built from TRBV6-6 and TRBJ2-7; TRBD1 might be the D (5 bases). The CDR3 runs to 13 residues. CDR1 and CDR2 (germline): MNHNY, SVGAGI (reference sequence). V lost 6 bases and J lost 3, with 12 bases in between. CDR3 in DNA: TGTGCCAGCAGACCCAGGGCCAACTACGAGCAGTACTTC. The encoded protein is CASRPRANYEQYF.

The V call is TRBV28, the J call TRBJ2-2; the D is unclear. CDR1 and CDR2 from the germline V gene are MDHEN and SYDVKM. This CDR3 contains 15 residues. With 6 bases removed from V and 2 bases from J, the gap between germline ends came to 13 bases. Here the CDR3 reads CASSDNLLNTGELFF. The CDR3 nucleotides are TGTGCCAGCAGCGACAACTTACTTAACACCGGGGAGCTGTTTTTT.

The rearrangement uses TRBV27 and TRBJ2-1, with 10 bases fitting TRBD2. V lost 5 bases, J lost 8 bases, and 18 bases stayed unmatched. CDR1 is MNHEY, CDR2 SMNVEV, per germline (reference sequence). The CDR3 has 18 amino acids. The CDR3, as DNA: TGTGCCAGCAGTCGACAGGGGACCCTAGCGGGAGTGAGCGATGAGCAGTTCTTC. Its protein is CASSRQGTLAGVSDEQFF.

The chain combines TRBV21-1 with TRBJ1-1. TRBV21-1 represents a pseudogene. The CDR3 has 12 amino acids. CDR3 bases: TGTGCCAACAAAGCGGGGAACACTGAAGCTTTCTTT. It translates to CANKAGNTEAFF.

The V gene is TRBV19, the J gene TRBJ1-6; TRBD1 agrees at 7 bases. Germline assignment: CDR1 LNHDA and CDR2 SQIVND (reference sequence). The V gene end was trimmed by 5 bases and the J gene end by 3 bases; junction bases not matched to a gene: 4. This CDR3 has 15 amino acids. The CDR3 sequence is CASSLRDSYNSPLHF. CDR3 nucleotides: TGTGCCAGTAGTCTCCGGGACAGCTATAATTCACCCCTCCACTTT.

This chain links TRBV28 with TRBJ1-2; D unresolved. Germline V gene sequence: CDR1 MDHEN, CDR2 SYDVKM. This CDR3 is 12 amino acids long. V lost 2 bases, J lost 4 bases, and 5 bases lay in between. The CDR3 region is CASSLNIYGYTF. CDR3 DNA sequence: TGTGCCAGCAGTTTAAATATCTATGGCTACACCTTC.

The chain employs TRBV6-4 and TRBJ1-2, with a possible D match to TRBD1 (5 bases). This CDR3 spans 13 amino acids. Germline V gene sequence: CDR1 MRHNA, CDR2 SNTAGT. V was pared by 2 bases and J by 4 bases, with 8 bases between. The CDR3 bases are TGTGCCAGCAGTGACAGGGGAGGCTATGGCTACACCTTC. Translated, it gives CASSDRGGYGYTF.

The chain couples TRBV5-1 to TRBJ2-7; TRBD2 aligns across 7 bases. The V segment lost 0 bases and the J segment 3 bases; nucleotides outside the gene matches: 6. The CDR3 is made up of 15 amino acids. CDR1 and CDR2 (germline): SGHRS, YFSETQ. The CDR3 DNA reads as TGCGCCAGCAGCTTGGGGGAGCGGGGAAGCTACGAGCAGTACTTC. Protein sequence: CASSLGERGSYEQYF.